These 20 T cell receptor beta chains share one sample of origin, sequenced in a study of Ad26.COV2.S vaccination and SARS-CoV-2 variants. Treatment indicated: around 19 received Ad26.COV2.S at low or high dose, single or two shots; about 5 received placebo; per-sample allocation not given. It was on day 63 after the first vaccine or placebo injection that samples were taken. TCRdb's table, derived via immunoSEQ multiplex PCR, lists solely in-frame clones and lacks some. The sample has a few hundred thousand clones, around nine tenths seen once; the top ten hold less than 4%. The sequences come from peripheral blood, collected in a trial of Ad26.COV2.S vaccine versus placebo. Every receptor here comes from a person aged 18-65 years who received the Ad26.COV2.S COVID-19 vaccine or a placebo.

The rearrangement links TRBV24-1 to TRBJ2-1; TRBD2 matches 12 bases. V shed 3 bases and J 8 bases; nucleotides not matched to a gene: 1. CDR1 is KGHDR and CDR2 is SFDVKD in the germline V gene. This CDR3 is 14 amino acids long. CDR3 sequence (DNA): TGTGCCACCAGTGATCGGACTAGCGGGGATGAGCAGTTCTTC. Translated, it gives CATSDRTSGDEQFF.

The CDR3 sequence is CASSWLATVTGELFF. The CDR3 DNA sequence: TGTGCCAGCAGTTGGCTAGCGACAGTGACCGGGGAGCTGTTTTTT. The chain is built from TRBV6-2 or TRBV6-3 and TRBJ2-2, with D perhaps TRBD2 (6 bases). Trimming cost V 4 bases and J 5 bases, with 14 bases left between them. The CDR3 contains 15 residues. Per the germline V gene, CDR1 is MNHEY and CDR2 is SVGEGT.

This chain uses TRBV7-9 with TRBJ1-2; D call uncertain. The CDR3 totals 13 residues. CDR1 is SEHNR and CDR2 is FQNEAQ in the germline V gene (reference sequence). V was cut by 1 base and J by 8 bases, with 11 bases left in between. The CDR3 is CASSLVVFIGYTF. The CDR3 region has the DNA TGTGCCAGCAGCTTAGTAGTCTTTATCGGCTACACCTTC.

The chain couples TRBV6-5 to TRBJ1-5; possible D gene TRBD1, 5 bases. Trimming removed 6 bases at V and 0 bases at J, with 12 bases between. The CDR3 is 15 amino acids. Germline V gene sequence: CDR1 MNHEY, CDR2 SVGAGI. The CDR3 coding sequence is TGTGCCAGCAGATCCGGGACTGCTAGCAATCAGCCCCAGCATTTT. Translating gives CASRSGTASNQPQHF.

This chain connects TRBV4-1 to TRBJ2-7, with D possibly TRBD1 on 6 matching bases. Trimming removed 2 bases at V and 1 base at J, with 12 bases between. The CDR3 length is 15 residues. In germline, CDR1 is MGHRA, CDR2 YSYEKL. The CDR3 DNA is TGCGCCAGCAGCCAAAACAGGGATCCATCCTACGAGCAGTACTTC. Translation: CASSQNRDPSYEQYF.

V is TRBV6-2 or TRBV6-3 and J is TRBJ1-4; D is uncertain. This CDR3 region has 15 residues. Per germline, CDR1 MNHEY and CDR2 SVGEGT. V lost 4 bases and J lost 7, with 16 bases in between. For the CDR3, the DNA is TGTGCCAGCAGTTCTACACGGGATAGAAGTGAAAAACTGTTTTTT. Amino acids: CASSSTRDRSEKLFF.

The V gene is TRBV12-3 or TRBV12-4, the J gene TRBJ1-2; D uncertain. Trimming pared 3 bases from V and 4 bases from J, leaving 9 bases between. The CDR3 extends over 13 amino acids. In nucleotides, the CDR3 is TGTGCCAGCAGTTTGGGAGCGGCCTATGGCTACACCTTC. Translating gives CASSLGAAYGYTF.

The chain uses TRBV5-6 and TRBJ2-2; 10 bases fit TRBD1. Germline V gene lookup returns CDR1 SGHDT and CDR2 YYEEEE. V dropped 2 bases and J dropped 5; count of bases not matched to a gene: 6. The CDR3 loop spans 16 amino acids. The CDR3 bases are TGTGCCAGCAGCTTCCAGGGACAGGGGAATACCGGGGAGCTGTTTTTT. It is translated as CASSFQGQGNTGELFF.

This chain joins TRBV27 and TRBJ2-3; D not resolved. From germline, CDR1 is MNHEY and CDR2 SMNVEV (reference sequence). Trimming took 2 bases from V and 5 from J, leaving 8 bases between them. CDR3 size: 13 residues. The CDR3, as DNA: TGTGCCAGCAGTTTAGTCGGGCGAGATACGCAGTATTTT. Protein: CASSLVGRDTQYF.

The chain is built from TRBV14 and TRBJ1-1, with D perhaps matching TRBD1 (6 bases). V was cut by 0 bases and J by 3 bases, with 11 bases left in between. This CDR3 spans 15 amino acids. Germline V gene lookup returns CDR1 SGHDN and CDR2 FVKESK. This chain's CDR3 is CASSQDPDRDTEAFF. CDR3 nucleotides: TGTGCCAGCAGCCAAGATCCGGACAGAGACACTGAAGCTTTCTTT. Complete variable domain (other parts from reference TRBV14 and TRBJ1-1): EAGVTQFPSHSVIEKGQTVTLRCDPISGHDNLYWYRRVMGKEIKFLLHFVKESKQDESGMPNNRFLAERTGGTYSTLKVQPAELEDSGVYFCASSQDPDRDTEAFFGQGTRLTVV.

The genes are TRBV18 and TRBJ1-6, with D maybe TRBD1 (6 bases). Trimming stripped 3 bases from V and 7 bases from J, with 13 bases between. The CDR3 sequence is 15 residues long. From germline, CDR1 is KGHSH and CDR2 LQKENI. CDR3 nucleotide sequence: TGTGCCAGCTCACCCGGGGCAGGGGAGAATTCACCCCTCCACTTT. It translates to CASSPGAGENSPLHF.

The chain is built from TRBV6-6 and TRBJ2-5; possible D gene TRBD2, 5 bases. The V and J ends lost 7 bases and 0 bases respectively, with 12 bases between them. Germline lookup yields CDR1 MNHNY and CDR2 SVGAGI (reference sequence). This CDR3 has 14 amino acids. The CDR3 sequence is CASTRTAHQETQYF. The CDR3 DNA sequence: TGTGCCAGCACCCGGACTGCACACCAAGAGACCCAGTACTTC.

The V call is TRBV7-9, the J call TRBJ2-1, with 9 bases matching TRBD1. From germline, CDR1 is SEHNR and CDR2 FQNEAQ (reference sequence). V lost 5 bases and J lost 7; bases outside the gene matches: 9. The CDR3 runs 15 residues. Written as DNA, the CDR3 is TGTGCCAGCAGCGAACCGGGACAGGGTTTTAATGAGCAGTTCTTC. This sequence encodes CASSEPGQGFNEQFF.

The chain carries TRBV10-3 and TRBJ1-3; no reliable D call. Germline V lookup: CDR1 ENHRY, CDR2 SYGVKD. Deletions cut 9 bases from V and 4 bases from J, with 10 bases between. This CDR3 has 12 residues. The DNA for the CDR3 is TGTGCCATGGAGGGCTACGGAAACACCATATATTTT. Amino acid sequence: CAMEGYGNTIYF.

As for this clone: The sample carries other DNA sequences with the same CDR3. This chain uses TRBV30 with TRBJ1-2, with 8 bases lining up with TRBD1. Germline CDR1 and CDR2: GTSNPN and SVGIG (reference sequence). The CDR3 is 12 amino acids. Trimming removed 1 base from V and 6 bases from J; junction bases left unmatched: 1. This CDR3 reads CAWSGTGNGYTF. CDR3 nucleotides: TGTGCCTGGAGTGGGACAGGGAATGGCTACACCTTC.

This sequence joins TRBV5-4 and TRBJ1-2; 10 positions agree with TRBD1. CDR3 length: 16 amino acids. Germline values: CDR1 SGHNT, CDR2 YYREEE (reference sequence). J was trimmed by 0 bases and V by 7 bases; bases with no gene match: 9. The CDR3 here is CASLPGQGLSNYGYTF. The CDR3 bases are TGTGCCAGCCTGCCGGGACAGGGGTTATCTAACTATGGCTACACCTTC.

This clone appeared a single time. The chain has TRBV19 and TRBJ1-2, with 8 bases fitting TRBD1. This CDR3 has 16 residues. The germline V gene encodes CDR1 LNHDA and CDR2 SQIVND (reference sequence). V shed 5 bases, J shed 4 bases, and the junction held 12 bases outside the gene matches. CDR3 protein: CASSPRDRRISYGYTF. Here the CDR3 DNA reads TGTGCCAGTAGTCCAAGGGACAGGAGGATTAGCTATGGCTACACCTTC.

V and J are TRBV28 and TRBJ1-2; D uncertain. The CDR3 contains 12 residues. Trimming removed 2 bases at V and 7 bases at J, with 8 bases between. The V gene's germline CDR1 is MDHEN and CDR2 SYDVKM. The CDR3 nucleotides read TGTGCCAGCAGTTTAGGAGGTACTGGCTACACCTTC. Its translation is CASSLGGTGYTF.

This chain links TRBV18 with TRBJ1-5; possible D gene TRBD1, 5 bases. V was pared by 8 bases and J by 6 bases, with 17 bases between. This CDR3 comprises 14 residues. Germline lookup yields CDR1 KGHSH and CDR2 LQKENI. CDR3 region: CASTASGSFQPQHF. CDR3 coding DNA: TGTGCCAGCACAGCCTCAGGGAGCTTTCAGCCCCAGCATTTT.

Only a few counts were recorded for this clone. The chain combines TRBV19 with TRBJ2-7, with TRBD1 matching 8 bases. From germline, CDR1 is LNHDA and CDR2 SQIVND (reference sequence). V lost 8 bases to trimming and J lost 8 bases; unmatched junction nucleotides: 2. There are 10 residues in the CDR3. CDR3 sequence: CASGDRKQYF. The CDR3 DNA is TGTGCCAGTGGGGACAGGAAGCAGTACTTC.